A selection of T cell receptor beta chains follows, all from one sample in a study of blood T cell repertoires in COVID-19. Repertoires were generated with immunoSEQ multiplex PCR, while TCRdb's copy carries only in-frame clones and drops some. The sample lists approximately 200,000 clones, roughly 80% occurring once. The sample comprised peripheral blood. The receptor set was obtained from an elderly woman with acute or convalescent COVID-19. Each CDR3 is given with its conserved first and last residue. A D gene is named only where the DNA matches it firmly. Clone size is stated in some rows and not others, as once, few, many or a class when expanded.

j_call v_call d_call clone_size cdr3_aa cdr3_nt
TRBJ1-3 TRBV11-2 NA NA CASSLGDSYVGNTIYF TGTGCCAGCAGCTTAGGCGACAGCTACGTCGGAAACACCATATATTTT
TRBJ1-4 TRBV11-1 NA NA CASTPGSTNEKLFF TGTGCCAGCACGCCGGGGTCAACTAATGAAAAACTGTTTTTT
TRBJ2-7 TRBV6-6 NA NA CASAGSFYEQYF TGTGCCAGCGCGGGTTCCTTCTACGAGCAGTACTTC
TRBJ1-4 TRBV7-3 TRBD1 NA CASSLWGQGNEKLFF TGTGCCAGCAGCTTATGGGGACAGGGGAATGAAAAACTGTTTTTT
TRBJ2-2 TRBV11-3 TRBD2 few CASSSLSAGGNTGELFF TGTGCCAGCAGCTCCCTTTCGGCGGGGGGGAACACCGGGGAGCTGTTTTTT
TRBJ2-7 TRBV5-1 TRBD1 NA CASRSTGTGGSYEQYF TGCGCCAGCAGGTCTACCGGGACAGGGGGATCCTACGAGCAGTACTTC
TRBJ2-1 TRBV28 TRBD2 NA CASSFQMRTSGVKEGEQFF TGTGCCAGCAGTTTCCAGATGAGGACTAGCGGGGTCAAGGAGGGTGAGCAGTTCTTC
TRBJ2-5 TRBV7-3 TRBD2 NA CASSLLGGFQETQYF TGTGCCAGCAGCCTTTTGGGGGGGTTCCAAGAGACCCAGTACTTC
TRBJ1-5 TRBV12-5 TRBD1 NA CASGGTGRDLQPQHF TGTGCTAGTGGTGGGACAGGGAGGGACTTACAGCCCCAGCATTTT
TRBJ2-3 TRBV24-1 TRBD2 NA CATSDYRGGLAGTDTQYF TGTGCCACCAGTGATTACCGGGGAGGGCTAGCGGGCACAGATACGCAGTATTTT
TRBJ1-2 TRBV7-2 NA NA CASSLSAGEDGYTF TGTGCCAGCAGCTTATCGGCCGGGGAGGATGGCTACACCTTC
TRBJ1-5 TRBV19 NA NA CASSIFRASNQPQHF TGTGCCAGTAGTATATTCAGGGCGAGCAATCAGCCCCAGCATTTT
TRBJ2-2 TRBV6-5 NA NA CASSYAGTGELFF TGTGCCAGCAGTTACGCCGGGACCGGGGAGCTGTTTTTT
TRBJ2-5 TRBV7-9 TRBD1 many CASSLVGTGETQYF TGTGCCAGCAGCTTAGTGGGGACAGGGGAGACCCAGTACTTC
TRBJ2-5 TRBV11-2 TRBD1 NA CASSLAARQGRARETQYF TGTGCCAGCAGCTTAGCGGCTAGACAGGGGAGAGCGCGAGAGACCCAGTACTTC
TRBJ2-3 TRBV7-6 NA NA CASSLGRSPSTDTQYF TGTGCCAGCAGCTTAGGTCGGTCCCCTAGCACAGATACGCAGTATTTT
TRBJ2-5 TRBV9 NA NA CASSRARGETQYF TGTGCCAGCAGCCGAGCAAGGGGGGAGACCCAGTACTTC
TRBJ1-6 TRBV7-2 NA NA CASSPEGGYSPLHF TGTGCCAGCAGTCCTGAAGGCGGGTATTCACCCCTCCACTTT
TRBJ2-3 TRBV23-1 TRBD2 few CASSLLWGLAEITDTQYF TGCGCCAGCAGTCTACTTTGGGGACTAGCGGAGATCACAGATACGCAGTATTTT
TRBJ1-2 TRBV28 NA NA CASSLPSFGYTF TGTGCCAGCAGTTTACCCTCGTTTGGCTACACCTTC
TRBJ1-3 TRBV9 TRBD1 few CASSPGTGARNTIYF TGTGCCAGCAGCCCAGGGACAGGGGCAAGAAACACCATATATTTT
TRBJ1-1 TRBV18 NA NA CASSPSAQGGNTEAFF TGTGCCAGCTCACCTTCGGCCCAGGGAGGGAACACTGAAGCTTTCTTT
TRBJ2-1 TRBV5-5 NA NA CASSLGLENIYNEQFF TGTGCCAGCAGCTTGGGACTGGAGAATATTTACAATGAGCAGTTCTTC
TRBJ2-1 TRBV4-2 NA NA CASSQDWQAEQFF TGTGCCAGCAGCCAAGATTGGCAGGCCGAGCAGTTCTTC
TRBJ2-1 TRBV7-3 TRBD2 NA CASSPTGLAVRDEQFF TGTGCCAGCAGCCCGACCGGGCTAGCGGTCAGGGATGAGCAGTTCTTC
TRBJ1-5 TRBV10-3 TRBD1 NA CAISGDRAGQPQHF TGTGCCATCAGTGGCGACAGGGCCGGGCAGCCCCAGCATTTT
TRBJ2-1 TRBV30 TRBD1 NA CAWTIRDRDHGEQFF TGTGCCTGGACTATCCGGGACAGGGACCATGGAGAGCAGTTCTTC
TRBJ1-2 TRBV27 NA NA CASSFLARGLRYGYTF TGTGCCAGCAGTTTCCTTGCCCGAGGACTGCGCTATGGCTACACCTTC
TRBJ2-2 TRBV5-1 TRBD2 few CASSLPSGNAGELFF TGCGCCAGCAGCTTGCCCAGCGGGAACGCCGGGGAGCTGTTTTTT
TRBJ2-1 TRBV30 TRBD1 NA CAWSRQGSDEQFF TGTGCCTGGAGTCGACAGGGAAGCGATGAGCAGTTCTTC
TRBJ2-3 TRBV19 TRBD2 NA CASSTSGSVADTQYF TGTGCCAGTAGTACTAGCGGGAGTGTCGCAGATACGCAGTATTTT
TRBJ1-3 TRBV5-5 NA NA CASSQGNTIYF TGTGCCAGCAGTCAGGGAAACACCATATATTTT
TRBJ1-4 TRBV15 NA NA CATSRDRVTNEKLFF TGTGCCACCAGCAGAGATCGAGTAACTAATGAAAAACTGTTTTTT
TRBJ2-7 TRBV30 NA NA CAWSAPLYSYEQYF TGTGCCTGGAGTGCGCCCTTGTACAGCTACGAGCAGTACTTC
TRBJ1-6 TRBV4-1 NA NA CASSLGASSYNSPLHF TGCGCCAGCAGCCTAGGGGCCAGCTCCTATAATTCACCCCTCCACTTT
TRBJ2-1 TRBV10-2 TRBD2 many CASSEERETYNEQFF TGCGCCAGCAGTGAAGAGCGGGAGACTTACAATGAGCAGTTCTTC
TRBJ1-4 TRBV5-1 NA NA CASSLGGTRNEKLFF TGCGCCAGCAGCTTGGGAGGAACAAGGAATGAAAAACTGTTTTTT
TRBJ1-2 TRBV4-1 NA NA CASSPNGANYGYTF TGCGCCAGCAGCCCGAATGGAGCTAACTATGGCTACACCTTC
TRBJ1-5 TRBV19 TRBD1 NA CASSNPGQTNQPQHF TGTGCCAGTAGTAATCCGGGACAGACTAATCAGCCCCAGCATTTT
TRBJ2-6 TRBV7-7 TRBD1 NA CASSQQGAGANVLTF TGTGCTAGCAGCCAACAGGGGGCTGGGGCCAACGTCCTGACTTTC
TRBJ1-2 TRBV7-8 NA NA CASSPTQGLDGYTF TGTGCCAGCAGCCCAACTCAGGGGCTCGATGGCTACACCTTC
TRBJ1-2 TRBV19 TRBD1 NA CASSPTGEGYTF TGTGCCAGTAGTCCCACAGGGGAAGGCTACACCTTC
TRBJ1-2 TRBV4-3 NA NA CASSQATGLYGYTF TGCGCCAGCAGCCAAGCCACAGGGCTTTATGGCTACACCTTC
TRBJ2-2 TRBV7-9 TRBD1 NA CASSRQGNTGELFF TGTGCCAGCAGCCGACAGGGGAACACCGGGGAGCTGTTTTTT
TRBJ1-2 TRBV6-2/TRBV6-3 TRBD1 NA CASSDNNAGTELYGYTF TGTGCCAGCAGCGATAACAACGCCGGGACAGAACTCTATGGCTACACCTTC